This entry lists 20 T cell receptor beta chains sequenced from one sample in a study of T cell repertoires in breast cancer. An expanded emulsion RT-PCR with primers for all TCR V genes paired CD8+ T cell chains. A second nested PCR with blocking oligonucleotides suppressed unpaired genes. One entry per CDR3 protein, called by TCRdb with MiXCR from the emulsion pairing reads. This repertoire shows over 150 distinct CDR3 sequences, roughly 38% found once; its top ten account for about 89%. Source material: CD8+ T cells. The receptors stem from a pool of human donors with breast cancer or a healthy control (not recorded which).

Concerning this clonotype: Given the absence of the conserved phenylalanine or tryptophan at the CDR3 end, a read error is likely. The rearrangement uses TRBV7-6 and TRBJ2-7; D uncertain. CDR3 length equals 13 residues. The V gene lost 2 bases and the J gene lost 7 bases, with 12 bases spanning the gap. The germline V gene has CDR1 SGHVS and CDR2 FNYEAQ. The CDR3 loop reads CASSLTLIEEQYL. DNA for the CDR3: TGTGCCAGCAGCTTAACGCTCATTGAGGAGCAGTACCTC.

This clonotype has a handful of counts. The chain has TRBV7-2 and TRBJ2-1; 8 positions match TRBD1. The CDR3 is 16 amino acids. With 5 bases clipped from V and 8 bases from J, the junction kept 14 bases outside the gene matches. Per germline, CDR1 SGHTA and CDR2 FQGNSA. The CDR3 DNA sequence: TGTGCCAGCAGCCGTAAAACGGGGCAGGGGGCTGATGAGCAGTTCTTC. It yields the protein CASSRKTGQGADEQFF.

The sample holds one count of this clonotype. One end of the junction fails to match germline, which may point to a read error. The V gene is TRBV7-2, the J gene TRBJ2-3, with D uncertain. The CDR3 loop spans 11 amino acids. Germline assignment: CDR1 SGHTA and CDR2 FQGNSA. CDR3 nucleotides: TGTGCTAGCAGCTTCACAGATACGCAGTATTTT. This sequence encodes CASSFTDTQYF.

In its sample, this clonotype is large. This likely comes from a read error, as the CDR3 has no conserved phenylalanine or tryptophan at its end. The chain is built from TRBV7-3 and TRBJ2-7; 10 bases agree with TRBD2. J lost 3 bases, V lost 4 bases, and 0 bases had no gene match. The CDR3 loop spans 13 amino acids. From germline, CDR1 is SGHTA and CDR2 FQGTGA. The CDR3 protein is CASSSSGGYEQYL. CDR3 nucleotide sequence: TGTGCCAGCAGCTCTAGCGGGGGCTACGAGCAGTACCTC.

By share, this clonotype ranks as medium-sized. The chain couples TRBV7-2 to TRBJ1-5; D is uncertain. CDR1 is SGHTA and CDR2 is FQGNSA in the germline V gene. Trimming took 3 bases from V and 5 from J, leaving 5 bases between them. The CDR3 is 12 amino acids. The CDR3 bases are TGTGCCAGCAGCTTCGCAGATCAGCCCCAGCATTTT. It codes for CASSFADQPQHF.

By frequency in the sample, this clonotype is large. A clone one base away is much larger, so this may be a read error. The chain uses TRBV6-1 and TRBJ2-1; 8 nucleotides agree with TRBD2. The CDR3 covers 14 residues. Unmatched junction bases numbered 8, after V lost 7 bases and J lost 6 bases. Germline V CDR1 and CDR2: MNHNS, SASEGT. For the CDR3, the DNA is TGTGCCAGCAACGGGAGGGCCATTAGCAATGAGCAGTTCTTC. Encoded protein: CASNGRAISNEQFF.

Within the sample, this clonotype is medium-sized. This chain joins TRBV7-9 and TRBJ2-2; D gene uncertain. Trimming took 2 bases from V and 0 from J, leaving 4 bases between them. Germline CDR1 is SEHNR and CDR2 is FQNEAQ (reference sequence). The CDR3 contains 14 residues. The CDR3 bases are TGTGCCAGCAGCTTACGGGCGAACACCGGGGAGCTGTTTTTT. It is translated as CASSLRANTGELFF. The full variable domain, rest sourced from reference TRBV7-9 and TRBJ2-2, is DTGVSQNPRHKITKRGQNVTFRCDPISEHNRLYWYRQTLGQGPEFLTYFQNEAQLEKSRLLSDRFSAERPKGSFSTLEIQRTEQGDSAMYLCASSLRANTGELFFGEGSRLTVL.

The chain links TRBV7-6 to TRBJ1-3, with D uncertain. V lost 1 base and J 0 bases, leaving 13 bases between the germline ends. The CDR3 extends over 17 amino acids. The germline gives CDR1 SGHVS, CDR2 FNYEAQ. The CDR3 sequence: CASSLGIGTLSGNTIYF. In DNA, the CDR3 is TGTGCCAGCAGCTTAGGTATCGGCACCCTCTCTGGAAACACCATATATTTT.

This clonotype was counted a few times. DNA of the CDR3: TGCGCCAGCAGCCAGGAACCTCCGGGACAGAACTATGGCTACACCTTC. This encodes CASSQEPPGQNYGYTF. V and J are TRBV4-1 and TRBJ1-2; 7 nucleotides line up with TRBD1. The CDR3 extends over 16 amino acids. V was clipped by 3 bases and J by 2 bases; unmatched bases: 9. CDR1 MGHRA and CDR2 YSYEKL come from the germline V gene.

The table lists this clonotype with a few counts. With a much larger clone just one base away, this may be a read error. The chain carries TRBV7-2 and TRBJ2-1; tentative D call: TRBD1 (5 bases). Germline CDR1 and CDR2: SGHTA and FQGNSA. The CDR3 totals 14 residues. The CDR3 DNA reads as TGTGCCAGCAGCGACAGCCCCTCCTACAATGAGCGGTTCTTC. Protein sequence: CASSDSPSYNERFF.

For this clonotype: An end of the junction does not agree with germline; a read error may underlie this. This sequence joins TRBV7-2 and TRBJ2-1; TRBD2 agrees at 8 bases. This CDR3 has 13 residues. Germline V gene lookup returns CDR1 SGHTA and CDR2 FQGNSA. The chain's CDR3 is CASSVRGGPEEFF. Written as DNA, the CDR3 is TGTGCCAGCAGTGTTCGGGGGGGCCCTGAGGAGTTCTTC.

This clonotype was seen a handful of times. The chain joins TRBV4-2 to TRBJ2-7; 7 bases agree with TRBD1. Germline V CDR1 and CDR2: LGHNA, YNFKEQ. With 1 base clipped from V and 4 bases from J, the junction kept 1 base outside the gene matches. The CDR3 has 13 residues. CDR3: CASSQAGQYEQYF. Written as DNA, the CDR3 is TGTGCCAGCAGCCAAGCGGGACAGTACGAGCAGTACTTC.

To note about this clonotype: This clone may be a read error of a much larger clone one base away. The rearrangement links TRBV7-9 to TRBJ2-2; D is unclear. The CDR3 length is 14 residues. The V and J ends lost 3 bases and 0 bases respectively, with 5 bases between them. From germline, CDR1 is SEHNR and CDR2 FQNEAQ (reference sequence). CDR3 amino acids: CASSFRANTGELFF. CDR3 sequence (DNA): TGTGCCAGCAGCTTTCGGGCGAACACCGGGGAGCTGTTTTTT.

This clonotype is a singleton in its sample. Since a much larger clone is just one base distant, this may be a read error. The genes are TRBV4-3 and TRBJ1-2; 8 bases agree with TRBD1. The CDR3 covers 14 residues. The germline CDR1 and CDR2 sequences are LGHNA and YSLEER. The V and J ends lost 4 bases and 8 bases, in that order; junction bases with no gene match: 9. The CDR3 spells CASSLGQGRPGYTF. DNA for the CDR3: TGCGCCAGCAGCCTCGGACAGGGAAGACCCGGCTACACCTTC.

In its sample, this clonotype was seen a few times. The J gene is TRBJ1-4, the V gene TRBV7-6, with D uncertain. Germline V gives CDR1 SGHVS, CDR2 FNYEAQ. The CDR3 length is 14 residues. Trimming removed 4 bases from V and 4 bases from J, with 10 bases in between. The CDR3, as DNA: TGTGCCAGCAGCTCCCTGACGGTTAATGAAAAACTGTTTTTT. Protein: CASSSLTVNEKLFF.

The CDR3 protein is CASSVRGGPEQFF. CDR3 sequence (DNA): TGTGCCAGCAGTGTTCGGGGGGGCCCTGAGCAGTTCTTC. The chain is built from TRBV7-9 and TRBJ2-1, with 8 bases fitting TRBD2. CDR3 length: 13 residues. J lost 9 bases, V lost 6 bases, and 7 bases had no gene match. CDR1 is SEHNR and CDR2 is FQNEAQ in the germline V gene (reference sequence).

This clonotype is medium-sized. V gene TRBV7-3 combines with J gene TRBJ1-2; tentative D call: TRBD1 (6 bases). Germline lookup yields CDR1 SGHTA and CDR2 FQGTGA. V lost 1 base and J lost 5, with 8 bases in between. CDR3 length: 13 amino acids. CDR3 in DNA: TGTGCCAGCAGCTTAAAAGGGGGGTATGGCTACACCTTC. Translated: CASSLKGGYGYTF.

About this clonotype itself: A much bigger clone sits one base away, suggesting this may be a read error. V usage is TRBV7-6 and J usage is TRBJ2-7, with TRBD2 matching over 9 bases. The CDR3 totals 14 residues. Germline loops: CDR1 SGHVS, CDR2 FNYEAQ. Unmatched junction bases numbered 6, after V lost 3 bases and J lost 6 bases. The CDR3 protein is CASSLLGLAGEQYF. CDR3 nucleotide sequence: TGTGCCAGCAGCTTGCTGGGACTAGCAGGCGAGCAGTACTTC.

About this clonotype: An end of the junction differs from the germline gene, which may be a read error. The J gene is TRBJ1-2, the V gene TRBV7-3; the D gene is possibly TRBD1 (6 bases). The CDR3 consists of 13 residues. CDR1 and CDR2 (germline): SGHTA, FQGTGA. CDR3: CASSSNGGYGYNF. CDR3 nucleotides: TGTGCCAGCAGCTCAAACGGGGGCTATGGCTACAACTTT.

This clonotype was observed a handful of times. Just one base apart from a much larger clone, this may be a read error. The rearrangement joins TRBV6-6 to TRBJ2-3; 10 nucleotides agree with TRBD1. The V and J ends lost 0 bases and 1 base, in that order; junction bases with no gene match: 1. Per germline, CDR1 MNHNY and CDR2 SVGAGI (reference sequence). The CDR3 loop spans 16 amino acids. Here the CDR3 reads CASSYSGQGCTDTQYF. The CDR3 DNA sequence: TGTGCCAGCAGTTACTCGGGACAGGGGTGCACAGATACGCAGTATTTT.